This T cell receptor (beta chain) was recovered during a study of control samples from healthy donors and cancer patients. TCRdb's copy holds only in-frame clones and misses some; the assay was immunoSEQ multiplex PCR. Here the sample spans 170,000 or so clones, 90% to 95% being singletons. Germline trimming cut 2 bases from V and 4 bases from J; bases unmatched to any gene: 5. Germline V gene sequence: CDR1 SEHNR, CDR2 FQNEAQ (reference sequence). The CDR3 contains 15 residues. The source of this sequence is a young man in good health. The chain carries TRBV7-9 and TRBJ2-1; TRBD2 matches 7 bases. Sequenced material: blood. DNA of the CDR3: TGTGCCAGCAGCTTAATGGCTAGCGGTTACAATGAGCAGTTCTTC. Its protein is CASSLMASGYNEQFF.